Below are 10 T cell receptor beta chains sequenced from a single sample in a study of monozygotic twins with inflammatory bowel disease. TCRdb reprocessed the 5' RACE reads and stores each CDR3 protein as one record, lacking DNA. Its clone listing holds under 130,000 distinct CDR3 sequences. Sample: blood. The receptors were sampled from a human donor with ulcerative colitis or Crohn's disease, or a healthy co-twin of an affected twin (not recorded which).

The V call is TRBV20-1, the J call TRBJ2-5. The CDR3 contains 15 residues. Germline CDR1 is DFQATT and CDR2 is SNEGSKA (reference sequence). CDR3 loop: CSARDGGLSGETQYF.

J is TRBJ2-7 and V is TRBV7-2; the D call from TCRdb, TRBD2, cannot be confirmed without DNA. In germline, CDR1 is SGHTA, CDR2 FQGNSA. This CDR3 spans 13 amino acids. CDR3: CATQRRAGYEQYF.

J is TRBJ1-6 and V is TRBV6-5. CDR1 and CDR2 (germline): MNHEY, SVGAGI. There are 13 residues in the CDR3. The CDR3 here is CASRGPAGSPLHF.

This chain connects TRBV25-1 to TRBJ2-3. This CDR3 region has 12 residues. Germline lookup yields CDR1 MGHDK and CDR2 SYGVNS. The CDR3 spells CASRFSADTQYF.

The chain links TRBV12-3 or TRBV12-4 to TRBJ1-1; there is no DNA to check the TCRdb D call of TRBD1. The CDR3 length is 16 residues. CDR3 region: CASRDGGARPNTEAFF.

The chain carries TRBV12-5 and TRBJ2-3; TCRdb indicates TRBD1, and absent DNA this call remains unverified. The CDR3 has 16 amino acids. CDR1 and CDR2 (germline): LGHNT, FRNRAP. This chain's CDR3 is CASGRGGQGYTDTQYF.

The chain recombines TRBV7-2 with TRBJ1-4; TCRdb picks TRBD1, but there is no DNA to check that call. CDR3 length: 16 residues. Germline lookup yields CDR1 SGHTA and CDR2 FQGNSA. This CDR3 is CATRRTGGASYEKLFF.

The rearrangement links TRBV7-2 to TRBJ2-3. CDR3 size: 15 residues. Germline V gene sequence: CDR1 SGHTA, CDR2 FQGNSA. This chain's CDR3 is CASSPSGSLSDTQYF.

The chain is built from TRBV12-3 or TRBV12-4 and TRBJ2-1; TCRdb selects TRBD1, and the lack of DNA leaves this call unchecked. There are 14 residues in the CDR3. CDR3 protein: CASSLPGINNEQFF.

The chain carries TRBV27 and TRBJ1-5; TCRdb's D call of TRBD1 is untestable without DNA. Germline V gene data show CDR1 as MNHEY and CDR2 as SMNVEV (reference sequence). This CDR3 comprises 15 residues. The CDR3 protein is CASSLQWQAGQPQHF.